The T cell receptor (beta chain) described here comes from a study of blood T cell repertoires in COVID-19. As for the study in general: T cells, B-cell-depleted T cells, or PBMCs provided the cDNA or gDNA that served as material.

This CDR3 is built from 14 residues. Trimming shortened V by 2 bases and J by 7 bases, and 12 bases separated the two germline ends. Looked up from germline, CDR1 is SGHNT and CDR2 is YYREEE (reference sequence). Clones were sequenced by immunoSEQ multiplex PCR, and TCRdb holds only the in-frame ones, with some missing. The sample records 15,000 to 17,000 clones, roughly 86% being singletons. The receptor's source is a man in his sixties with acute or convalescent COVID-19. This rearrangement joins TRBV5-4 to TRBJ2-2, with a possible D match to TRBD2 (5 bases). Sequencing was done on a sample of peripheral blood. The CDR3 protein is CASSFAGMIGELFF. The DNA of the CDR3 is TGTGCCAGCAGCTTTGCGGGTATGATCGGGGAGCTGTTTTTT.